The 27 T cell receptor beta chains reported below all come from one sample, sequenced in a study of blood T cell repertoires in COVID-19. The protocol was immunoSEQ multiplex PCR, while the TCRdb copy is restricted to in-frame clones and leaves out a portion. The repertoire holds 150,000 or so clones, about 80% seen once, with 9.5% to 15% in the top ten. Sequencing used PBMCs or T cells enriched from blood (not recorded which). Every receptor here comes from a man over 45 who had recovered from COVID-19.

The chain couples TRBV29-1 to TRBJ2-7, with D tentatively TRBD2 (7 bases). Trimming stripped 0 bases from V and 4 bases from J, with 16 bases between. The CDR3 loop spans 15 amino acids. The germline V gene encodes CDR1 SQVTM and CDR2 ANQGSEA. Here the CDR3 reads CSVEEPGGRRYEQYF. The CDR3 DNA reads as TGCAGCGTTGAAGAACCGGGGGGCAGAAGGTACGAGCAGTACTTC.

The J gene is TRBJ1-1, the V gene TRBV7-8; no reliable D call. Per the germline V gene, CDR1 is SGHVS and CDR2 is FQNEAQ. V shed 2 bases and J shed 5 bases, with 15 bases lying between them. The CDR3 sequence is 15 residues long. For the CDR3, the DNA is TGTGCCAGCAGCTTAAGCGGAGCCCGAACAACTGAAGCTTTCTTT. Protein product: CASSLSGARTTEAFF. Full variable domain (outside the CDR3, taken from reference TRBV7-8 and TRBJ1-1): GAGVSQSPRYKVAKRGQDVALRCDPISGHVSLFWYQQALGQGPEFLTYFQNEAQLDKSGLPSDRFFAERPEGSVSTLKIQRTQQEDSAVYLCASSLSGARTTEAFFGQGTRLTVV.

A single count supports this clone. This chain connects TRBV5-1 to TRBJ1-6, with 9 bases aligning to TRBD1. CDR1 is SGHRS, CDR2 YFSETQ, per germline. CDR3 size: 15 residues. V trimming: 3 bases; J trimming: 6 bases; junction bases outside the gene matches: 4. CDR3 loop: CASSWGQGGNSPLHF. In DNA, the CDR3 is TGCGCCAGCAGCTGGGGACAGGGAGGTAATTCACCCCTCCACTTT.

The chain joins TRBV4-3 to TRBJ2-2; TRBD2 matches at 9 bases. CDR1 and CDR2 (germline): LGHNA, YSLEER. The CDR3 covers 17 residues. Germline trimming cut 3 bases from V and 5 bases from J; bases unmatched to any gene: 10. The CDR3 loop is CASSQSTGTSRTGELFF. CDR3 DNA: TGCGCCAGCAGCCAGAGTACCGGGACTAGCAGAACCGGGGAGCTGTTTTTT.

This clone was found a few times. J is TRBJ2-5 and V is TRBV5-1; D may be TRBD1 (6 bases). The CDR3 is 15 amino acids. V lost 2 bases and J lost 7, with 18 bases in between. Germline V gives CDR1 SGHRS, CDR2 YFSETQ. Here the CDR3 DNA reads TGCGCCAGCAGCTTCGGAGCAGGGGCCCTGGGGACCCAGTACTTC. Amino acid sequence: CASSFGAGALGTQYF.

The chain joins TRBV4-2 to TRBJ1-1; D may be TRBD1 (6 bases). The CDR3 sequence is 14 residues long. Germline CDR1 LGHNA, CDR2 YNFKEQ. V dropped 4 bases and J dropped 1 base, with 10 bases sitting between them. CDR3 loop: CASSLHRENTEAFF. The CDR3 nucleotides are TGTGCCAGCAGCCTGCACAGGGAGAACACTGAAGCTTTCTTT.

The chain uses TRBV6-5 and TRBJ2-7; tentatively, D is TRBD1 (6 bases). The CDR3 covers 15 residues. Germline lookup yields CDR1 MNHEY and CDR2 SVGAGI. The germline V and J ends were trimmed by 5 bases and 0 bases, with 14 bases remaining between them. The CDR3 reads CASSRRDIPSYEQYF. CDR3 sequence (DNA): TGTGCCAGCAGTCGCCGGGACATCCCCTCCTACGAGCAGTACTTC.

The V and J genes are TRBV28 and TRBJ2-7; TRBD2 matches at 7 bases. CDR3 length: 15 amino acids. The germline gives CDR1 MDHEN, CDR2 SYDVKM. V was clipped by 2 bases and J by 1 base; unmatched bases: 5. In DNA form, the CDR3 reads TGTGCCAGCAGTTTAGGGGGGGATCGGTCCTACGAGCAGTACTTC. Amino acid sequence: CASSLGGDRSYEQYF.

The chain has TRBV11-3 and TRBJ2-5; 10 nucleotides agree with TRBD2. With V trimmed by 1 base and J by 6 bases, 5 bases remained unmatched. Germline V lookup: CDR1 SGHNT, CDR2 YENEEA. CDR3 length equals 15 residues. CDR3 sequence reads: CASSLGVSGGKTQYF. CDR3 DNA sequence: TGTGCCAGCAGCTTAGGGGTTAGCGGGGGGAAGACCCAGTACTTC.

V gene TRBV9 combines with J gene TRBJ1-5; maybe TRBD1 (5 bases). This CDR3 region has 13 residues. V lost 2 bases, J lost 3 bases, and 6 bases lay in between. The germline V gene encodes CDR1 SGDLS and CDR2 YYNGEE. CDR3 protein: CASSVGHNQPQHF. The DNA of the CDR3 is TGTGCCAGCAGCGTCGGACACAATCAGCCCCAGCATTTT.

This sequence joins TRBV6-5 and TRBJ1-4; D ambiguous. The V end lost 7 bases, the J end lost 4 bases, and 4 bases lay between the germline ends. Germline CDR1 is MNHEY and CDR2 is SVGAGI. The CDR3 loop spans 11 amino acids. The CDR3 is CASIVNEKLFF. The DNA of the CDR3 is TGTGCCAGCATCGTTAATGAAAAACTGTTTTTT.

This clone was counted only a few times. Written as DNA, the CDR3 is TGTGCCAGCAGTTTATGGGGACAGGACTACAATGAGCAGTTCTTC. Protein sequence: CASSLWGQDYNEQFF. The chain combines TRBV28 with TRBJ2-1, with TRBD1 matching 8 bases. This CDR3 is 15 amino acids long. The germline V gene has CDR1 MDHEN and CDR2 SYDVKM. V was pared by 0 bases and J by 3 bases, with 1 base of the junction left unmatched.

This rearrangement joins TRBV28 to TRBJ2-7, with D possibly TRBD2 on 6 matching bases. Trimming shortened V by 7 bases and J by 0 bases, and 13 bases separated the two germline ends. The CDR3 spans 14 residues. The germline CDR1 and CDR2 sequences are MDHEN and SYDVKM. The CDR3 reads CASIRRDFSYEQYF. CDR3 in DNA: TGTGCCAGCATCCGACGGGACTTCTCCTACGAGCAGTACTTC.

This clone was picked up many times. This chain links TRBV12-3 or TRBV12-4 with TRBJ1-2, with 8 bases that match TRBD1. V lost 5 bases to trimming and J lost 4 bases; unmatched junction nucleotides: 3. This CDR3 contains 13 residues. CDR3 amino acids: CASSQGQGYGYTF. The CDR3 DNA sequence: TGTGCCAGCAGTCAAGGACAGGGCTATGGCTACACCTTC.

The V call is TRBV19, the J call TRBJ2-7; D not certain. Germline-derived CDR1 and CDR2 are LNHDA and SQIVND (reference sequence). The CDR3 sequence is 13 residues long. The ends were cut back, 3 bases at V and 0 bases at J, with 6 bases in the middle. CDR3 sequence reads: CASSITASYEQYF. The CDR3 DNA follows: TGTGCCAGTAGTATTACAGCCTCCTACGAGCAGTACTTC.

This clone was seen only a few times. CDR3 nucleotide sequence: TGTGCCAGCTCGACCCAGAGACTCGCTGAAGCTTTCTTT. It codes for CASSTQRLAEAFF. This chain connects TRBV18 to TRBJ1-1; no definite D call. This CDR3 spans 13 amino acids. Looked up from germline, CDR1 is KGHSH and CDR2 is LQKENI. V gave up 6 bases and J gave up 6 bases, with 14 bases separating them.

The gene calls are TRBV9 and TRBJ1-4, with D unresolved. Germline V gives CDR1 SGDLS, CDR2 YYNGEE. V lost 0 bases, J lost 3 bases, and 9 bases lay in between. The CDR3 extends over 15 amino acids. The CDR3 DNA reads as TGTGCCAGCAGCGTAGACGGGAGTCCTAATGAAAAACTGTTTTTT. It is translated as CASSVDGSPNEKLFF.

This clone came up a few times. The chain is built from TRBV5-1 and TRBJ2-1, with 14 bases aligning to TRBD2. This CDR3 contains 17 residues. CDR1 and CDR2 (germline): SGHRS, YFSETQ. The trim removed 0 bases at V and 9 bases at J, leaving 8 bases unmatched. The CDR3 reads CASSLATLTSGGGEQFF. CDR3 nucleotides: TGCGCCAGCAGCTTGGCGACCCTGACTAGCGGGGGGGGTGAGCAGTTCTTC.

Many counts were recorded for this clone. This chain joins TRBV5-3 and TRBJ2-7; D is possibly TRBD1 (6 bases). TRBV5-3 is labeled an ORF, and its function is uncertain. Trimming pared 4 bases from V and 3 bases from J, leaving 11 bases between. The CDR3 covers 13 residues. CDR3 nucleotides: TGTGCCAGAAGCACGGGACAAAGCTACGAGCAGTACTTC. Residues: CARSTGQSYEQYF.

The genes are TRBV6-6 and TRBJ2-7, with no clear D. Looked up from germline, CDR1 is MNHNY and CDR2 is SVGAGI (reference sequence). V was clipped by 8 bases and J by 1 base, with 15 bases between them. This CDR3 is built from 14 residues. This CDR3 is CASRLGAGSYEQYF. The CDR3 DNA reads TGTGCCAGCCGCCTCGGCGCAGGTTCCTACGAGCAGTACTTC.

The rearrangement links TRBV2 to TRBJ1-4; 8 bases align to TRBD1. Germline values: CDR1 SNHLY, CDR2 FYNNEI. Germline trimming cut 8 bases from V and 8 bases from J; bases unmatched to any gene: 10. The CDR3 consists of 14 residues. The CDR3 sequence is CASGWDRRREKLFF. CDR3 DNA: TGTGCCAGCGGATGGGACAGGCGGAGGGAAAAACTGTTTTTT.

This clone was seen only a few times. The chain recombines TRBV5-6 with TRBJ1-3, with 7 bases identical to TRBD1. Germline V gene lookup returns CDR1 SGHDT and CDR2 YYEEEE. The length of the CDR3 is 15 residues. The V and J ends lost 4 bases and 1 base, in that order; junction bases with no gene match: 5. CDR3 DNA sequence: TGTGCCAGCAGCCCGACAGGGTCTTCTGGAAACACCATATATTTT. Translation gives CASSPTGSSGNTIYF.

The chain combines TRBV14 with TRBJ2-1, with 8 bases fitting TRBD1. V dropped 4 bases and J dropped 4; count of bases not matched to a gene: 6. The CDR3 sequence is 15 residues long. The V gene's germline CDR1 is SGHDN and CDR2 FVKESK. The CDR3 DNA reads TGTGCCAGCAGCCCCGGACAGGGTCGATACAATGAGCAGTTCTTC. This translates into CASSPGQGRYNEQFF.

On this clone itself: The sample carries other DNA sequences with the same CDR3. V is TRBV12-3 or TRBV12-4 and J is TRBJ1-1; no clear D gene. Trimming took 3 bases from V and 2 from J, leaving 7 bases between them. CDR3 length: 13 residues. The CDR3 nucleotides are TGTGCCAGCAGTTTCCGGGTAAACACTGAAGCTTTCTTT. Amino acids: CASSFRVNTEAFF.

The chain carries TRBV7-2 and TRBJ1-5; TRBD1 agrees at 9 bases. Germline-derived CDR1 and CDR2 are SGHTA and FQGNSA. After removal of 6 bases from V and 6 bases from J, the junction contained 6 bases not matched to a gene. This CDR3 comprises 14 residues. CDR3 bases: TGTGCCAGCAGATCGACAGGGGGGGGTCAGCCCCAGCATTTT. This translates into CASRSTGGGQPQHF.

The table lists this clone with a few counts. This chain joins TRBV7-8 and TRBJ1-6; 7 bases map to TRBD1. The CDR3 covers 16 residues. The V gene's germline CDR1 is SGHVS and CDR2 FQNEAQ. J gave up 7 bases and V 4 bases, and 10 bases lay outside the gene matches. The CDR3 loop reads CASSSRGRDTNSPLHF. The DNA of the CDR3 is TGTGCCAGCAGCTCAAGGGGGCGAGATACGAATTCACCCCTCCACTTT.

This chain connects TRBV9 to TRBJ1-3, with 9 bases lining up with TRBD1. Germline V CDR1 and CDR2: SGDLS, YYNGEE. The CDR3 length is 14 residues. The ends lost 7 bases at V and 8 bases at J; junction bases unmatched: 10. CDR3 in DNA: TGTGCCAGCGCATCCGGGACAGGGAGAGACACCATATATTTT. Protein: CASASGTGRDTIYF.